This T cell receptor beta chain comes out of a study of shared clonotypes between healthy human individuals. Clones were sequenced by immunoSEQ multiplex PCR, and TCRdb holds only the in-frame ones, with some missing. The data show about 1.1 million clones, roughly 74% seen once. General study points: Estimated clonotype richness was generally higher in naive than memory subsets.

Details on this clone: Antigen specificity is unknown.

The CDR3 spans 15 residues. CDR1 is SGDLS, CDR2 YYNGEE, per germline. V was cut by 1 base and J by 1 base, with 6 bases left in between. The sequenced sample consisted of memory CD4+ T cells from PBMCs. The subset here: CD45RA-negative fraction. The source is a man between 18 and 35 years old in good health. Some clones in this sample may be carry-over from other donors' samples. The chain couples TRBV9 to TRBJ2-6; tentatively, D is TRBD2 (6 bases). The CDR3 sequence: CASSVRESGANVLTF. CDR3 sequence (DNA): TGTGCCAGCAGCGTACGGGAGTCTGGGGCCAACGTCCTGACTTTC. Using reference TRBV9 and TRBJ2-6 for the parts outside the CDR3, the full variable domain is DSGVTQTPKHLITATGQRVTLRCSPRSGDLSVYWYQQSLDQGLQFLIQYYNGEERAKGNILERFSAQQFPDLHSELNLSSLELGDSALYFCASSVRESGANVLTFGAGSRLTVL.